The next 7 T cell receptor beta chains were all read from a single sample in a study of blood T cell repertoires in COVID-19. Sequencing was performed with immunoSEQ multiplex PCR; in TCRdb, only in-frame clones are kept and a portion is missing. The table has under 200,000 clones, approximately 87% seen once. Sequences were obtained from peripheral blood. Receptors were obtained from a man aged 18 to 30 with active or convalescent COVID-19.

The rearrangement joins TRBV6-5 to TRBJ1-2; perhaps TRBD1 as D (5 bases). Germline V gene data show CDR1 as MNHEY and CDR2 as SVGAGI. The CDR3 totals 13 residues. Trimming cost V 0 bases and J 8 bases, with 10 bases left between them. The CDR3 bases are TGTGCCAGCAGTTACTCAGGGGAGGGGGGCTACACCTTC. It encodes CASSYSGEGGYTF.

J is TRBJ2-3 and V is TRBV2; 9 bases are a match to TRBD1. Germline V gene data show CDR1 as SNHLY and CDR2 as FYNNEI. The CDR3 spans 15 residues. The CDR3 bases are TGTGCTAACAGGCGGGACAGGGACCTGACAGATACGCAGTATTTT. Its protein is CANRRDRDLTDTQYF.

J is TRBJ1-1 and V is TRBV6-5; 7 bases agree with TRBD1. CDR1 MNHEY and CDR2 SVGAGI come from the germline V gene. J lost 0 bases, V lost 5 bases, and 3 bases had no gene match. CDR3 length: 14 residues. CDR3: CASSPGTVNTEAFF. Here the CDR3 DNA reads TGTGCCAGCAGTCCAGGGACAGTGAACACTGAAGCTTTCTTT.

The rearrangement uses TRBV5-1 and TRBJ1-2; D gene ambiguous. Between the trimmed V and J ends, which lost 1 base and 0 bases, there was a span of 10 bases. Germline CDR1 is SGHRS and CDR2 is YFSETQ. The CDR3 totals 15 residues. The chain's CDR3 is CASSLSGPANYGYTF. For the CDR3, the DNA is TGCGCCAGCAGCTTGTCGGGTCCCGCTAACTATGGCTACACCTTC.

This rearrangement joins TRBV4-2 to TRBJ2-1; possibly TRBD2 for D (6 bases). Deletions cut 4 bases from V and 0 bases from J, with 16 bases between. Germline loops: CDR1 LGHNA, CDR2 YNFKEQ. The CDR3 totals 17 residues. CDR3 coding DNA: TGTGCCAGCAGCCCAAATCCTCCGGGACTCTCCTACAATGAGCAGTTCTTC. It encodes CASSPNPPGLSYNEQFF.

The rearrangement joins TRBV27 to TRBJ2-1; TRBD1 might be the D (5 bases). Trimming took 6 bases from V and 16 from J, leaving 25 bases between them. Per the germline V gene, CDR1 is MNHEY and CDR2 is SMNVEV (reference sequence). This CDR3 has 14 amino acids. The CDR3 sequence is CASRVGTASGAVFF. CDR3 nucleotide sequence: TGTGCCAGCAGGGTGGGCACAGCTAGTGGGGCAGTTTTCTTC.

The chain employs TRBV11-2 and TRBJ1-2, with TRBD1 matching 11 bases. V was clipped by 0 bases and J by 8 bases; unmatched bases: 20. The CDR3 extends over 20 amino acids. The germline V gene encodes CDR1 SGHAT and CDR2 FQNNGV. CDR3 loop: CASSLDWWRGQGEFISGYTF. The CDR3 bases are TGTGCCAGCAGCTTAGATTGGTGGCGGGGACAGGGGGAGTTCATATCAGGCTACACCTTC.